These T cell receptor beta chains were read from a single sample in a study of response to subunit inactivated influenza vaccine. TCRdb ran MiXCR on the RT-PCR reads and lists one entry per CDR3 protein. The table shows a few hundred thousand distinct CDR3 sequences, with 21% occurring only once. Here the sequenced sample was PBMCs from blood, taken about 20 months after vaccination. These receptors came from a man between 50 and 75 years old who received an inactivated influenza vaccine. Both conserved end residues are part of each CDR3.

J gene,V gene,CDR3 protein
TRBJ2-5,TRBV11-2,CASSLGGRGETQYF
TRBJ1-6,TRBV11-2,CASSRDRLGEPLHF
TRBJ2-7,TRBV5-1,CASSPVQRGYQLHGEQYF
TRBJ2-3,TRBV6-1,CASRAGTPSTDTQYF
TRBJ1-5,TRBV6-2/TRBV6-3,CASSYSTRLNQPQHF
TRBJ2-7,TRBV5-1,CASSPDGYEQYF
TRBJ1-4,TRBV4-2,CASSQDTAQAPEKLFF
TRBJ2-3,TRBV12-3/TRBV12-4,CASSLRGRATDTQYF
TRBJ1-3,TRBV27,CASSIGIHGTGNTIYF
TRBJ1-4,TRBV4-3,CASSQVTGNLAEKLFF
TRBJ2-7,TRBV4-1,CASSQDFPGGSREQYF
TRBJ1-6,TRBV11-2,CASSVVGLEAIRLTNSPLHF
TRBJ2-7,TRBV6-6,CASTGTTYEQYF
TRBJ1-5,TRBV6-2/TRBV6-3,CASSLSARGNQPQHF
TRBJ2-2,TRBV29-1,CSVESGGAGTGELFF
TRBJ2-1,TRBV20-1,CSAEWGSGSDEQFF
TRBJ1-1,TRBV14,CASSQPGRNEAFF
TRBJ2-1,TRBV4-3,CASSQDYNRGRINEQFF
TRBJ1-1,TRBV20-1,CSAMTGEGTEAFF
TRBJ1-2,TRBV29-1,CSARSGNYGYTF
TRBJ1-6,TRBV15,CATSRDRGQGGSPLHF
TRBJ2-3,TRBV12-3/TRBV12-4,CASRYRGLADTQYF
TRBJ2-1,TRBV7-8,CASSLLGTGVLDEQFF
TRBJ2-7,TRBV5-5,CASSLGQGRGYEQYF
TRBJ1-2,TRBV6-6,CASTGTTNLGYTF
TRBJ1-2,TRBV5-1,CASSPDLDDYGYTF
TRBJ1-3,TRBV6-5,CASSNRQGRGNTIYF
TRBJ1-5,TRBV6-2/TRBV6-3,CASSYQGNQPQHF
TRBJ2-2,TRBV4-1,CASSHRGLATNTGELFF
TRBJ2-2,TRBV15,CATSARTNTGELFF
TRBJ1-1,TRBV5-1,CASSAQGEAFF
TRBJ2-1,TRBV20-1,CSARGVGYNEQFF
TRBJ1-5,TRBV2,CASSPPSAGNGQPQHF
TRBJ2-1,TRBV11-2,CASSSLPGTSGHYNEQFF
TRBJ2-3,TRBV15,CATSSVGTDTQYF
TRBJ2-2,TRBV21-1,CASSKNLAEYDTGELFF
TRBJ1-4,TRBV2,CASSAQGTTNEKLFF
TRBJ2-5,TRBV29-1,CSVDVGGGAAQYF
TRBJ2-7,TRBV14,CASANSGDTYEQYF
TRBJ2-1,TRBV10-3,CAIRPEGSSYNEQFF
TRBJ1-1,TRBV25-1,CASSGGSNTEAFF
TRBJ2-7,TRBV9,CASSVDWQGVYEQYF
TRBJ2-7,TRBV6-2/TRBV6-3,CASSYLSGTTYEQYF
TRBJ2-2,TRBV28,CASSLLGSTGELFF
TRBJ2-7,TRBV12-3/TRBV12-4,CASSSRVVYEQYF
TRBJ1-1,TRBV15,CATSRGQADTEAFF
TRBJ2-1,TRBV4-3,CASSQDTPFNEQFF
TRBJ2-7,TRBV20-1,CSAREPGPSYEQYF
TRBJ2-7,TRBV7-8,CASSFAVENEQYF
TRBJ2-5,TRBV5-1,CTSSLGLAIEETQYF
TRBJ1-2,TRBV27,CASSYLGADGYTF
TRBJ2-3,TRBV20-1,CSAGRPGQNTDTQYF
TRBJ2-5,TRBV20-1,CSASRDRETQYF
TRBJ1-3,TRBV29-1,CSVPAGNTIYF
TRBJ1-2,TRBV12-3/TRBV12-4,CASSPDRRLYGYTF